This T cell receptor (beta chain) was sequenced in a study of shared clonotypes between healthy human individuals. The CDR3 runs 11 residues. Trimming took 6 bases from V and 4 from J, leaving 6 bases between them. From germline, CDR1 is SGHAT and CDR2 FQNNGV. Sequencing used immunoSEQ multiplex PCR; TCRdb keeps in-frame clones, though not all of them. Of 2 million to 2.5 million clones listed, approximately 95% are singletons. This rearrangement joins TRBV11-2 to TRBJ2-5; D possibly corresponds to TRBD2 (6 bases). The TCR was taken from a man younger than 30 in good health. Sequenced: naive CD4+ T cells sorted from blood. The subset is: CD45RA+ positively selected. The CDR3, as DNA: TGTGCCAGCAGGCGGGGAGAGACCCAGTACTTC. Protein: CASRRGETQYF.